Following are 30 T cell receptor beta chains from one sample sequenced in a study of blood T cell repertoires in COVID-19 (dated by TCRdb to 2019 to 2021). Library preparation employed the immunoSEQ multiplex PCR assay. Not all clones reach the TCRdb copy of this immuneACCESS table, which keeps in-frame sequences only. Checked studies attribute under half of the gap to unresolved V genes and leave the rest unexplained. For this sample the table gives under 250,000 clones, of which roughly 84% were detected only once. The ten largest clones take up 9.7% of the sample. Specimen: peripheral blood. The receptors were gathered from a man aged 50 to 60 with active or convalescent COVID-19.

The chain has TRBV7-2 and TRBJ2-6; 7 bases fit TRBD1. CDR3 length: 16 residues. The V gene's germline CDR1 is SGHTA and CDR2 FQGNSA. The junction had 6 bases not matched to a gene; V was cut back by 5 bases and J by 2 bases. The CDR3 region is CASSPRQGAGANVLTF. The DNA of the CDR3 is TGTGCCAGCAGCCCCCGACAGGGTGCTGGGGCCAACGTCCTGACTTTC.

The gene calls are TRBV28 and TRBJ1-5; D may be TRBD1 (6 bases). V dropped 2 bases and J dropped 1 base, with 15 bases sitting between them. The CDR3 sequence is 17 residues long. The germline gives CDR1 MDHEN, CDR2 SYDVKM. The CDR3 nucleotides read TGTGCCAGCAGTTTACCCCTCGGGGGGGCGAGCAATCAGCCCCAGCATTTT. Protein product: CASSLPLGGASNQPQHF.

The V call is TRBV10-3, the J call TRBJ2-2; D might be TRBD1 (6 bases). The V and J ends lost 0 bases and 3 bases respectively, with 11 bases between them. Per germline, CDR1 ENHRY and CDR2 SYGVKD. The CDR3 is 16 residues long. For the CDR3, the DNA is TGTGCCATCAGTGAGTCTGGGGGCAGTTACACCGGGGAGCTGTTTTTT. It translates to CAISESGGSYTGELFF.

The V call is TRBV5-6, the J call TRBJ2-3, with a tentative D call TRBD2 (6 bases). V lost 1 base and J 0 bases, leaving 15 bases between the germline ends. Germline V gene sequence: CDR1 SGHDT, CDR2 YYEEEE. The CDR3 extends over 17 amino acids. The DNA for the CDR3 is TGTGCCAGCAGCTTGTTCGGGAGCGGTGCTAGCACAGATACGCAGTATTTT. The encoded protein is CASSLFGSGASTDTQYF.

The gene calls are TRBV5-1 and TRBJ2-5, with D tentatively TRBD1 (6 bases). This CDR3 comprises 14 residues. Trimming took off 0 bases at V and 2 bases at J, with 8 bases between the two ends. Germline V gene data show CDR1 as SGHRS and CDR2 as YFSETQ. The CDR3 loop reads CASSLAGVQETQYF. Here the CDR3 DNA reads TGCGCCAGCAGCTTGGCAGGGGTACAAGAGACCCAGTACTTC. Together with reference TRBV5-1 and TRBJ2-5, the CDR3 gives the full variable domain: KAGVTQTPRYLIKTRGQQVTLSCSPISGHRSVSWYQQTPGQGLQFLFEYFSETQRNKGNFPGRFSGRQFSNSRSEMNVSTLELGDSALYLCASSLAGVQETQYFGPGTRLLVL.

The chain couples TRBV12-3 or TRBV12-4 to TRBJ2-1; D unclear. The CDR3 totals 13 residues. The V gene lost 6 bases and the J gene lost 9 bases, with 15 bases spanning the gap. The CDR3: CASSRRLSVEQFF. In nucleotides, the CDR3 is TGTGCCAGCAGCCGGAGACTTAGTGTTGAGCAGTTCTTC.

V is TRBV5-1 and J is TRBJ1-6; 7 positions match TRBD1. J gave up 4 bases and V 4 bases, and 8 bases lay outside the gene matches. The CDR3 has 16 amino acids. The germline gives CDR1 SGHRS, CDR2 YFSETQ. This CDR3 reads CASSPEGDRYNSPLHF. CDR3 coding DNA: TGCGCCAGCAGCCCGGAGGGGGACAGATATAATTCACCCCTCCACTTT.

This chain uses TRBV6-5 with TRBJ1-4, with no clear D. The V and J ends lost 5 bases and 3 bases respectively, with 10 bases between them. Germline CDR1 is MNHEY and CDR2 is SVGAGI. There are 14 residues in the CDR3. The CDR3 reads CASSQSFSNEKLFF. Written as DNA, the CDR3 is TGTGCCAGCAGTCAGTCCTTCTCTAATGAAAAACTGTTTTTT.

This chain joins TRBV28 and TRBJ2-7; weak D call: TRBD1 (6 bases). CDR3 length: 13 amino acids. V was clipped by 1 base and J by 5 bases, with 9 bases between them. Germline CDR1 reads MDHEN; CDR2 reads SYDVKM. The CDR3 DNA sequence: TGTGCCAGCAGTTTATCCCAGGGGCACGAGCAGTACGTC. Its translation: CASSLSQGHEQYV.

The V gene is TRBV29-1, the J gene TRBJ1-1; 7 bases match TRBD1. Germline V lookup: CDR1 SQVTM, CDR2 ANQGSEA. The junction had 6 bases not matched to a gene; V was cut back by 4 bases and J by 1 base. This CDR3 is 14 amino acids long. The CDR3 region has the DNA TGCAGCGTTGCTAGGACAGGTTCGAACACTGAAGCTTTCTTT. This sequence encodes CSVARTGSNTEAFF.

J is TRBJ2-7 and V is TRBV5-8; TRBD1 aligns across 8 bases. CDR1 SGHTS and CDR2 YDEGEE come from the germline V gene. CDR3 length equals 14 residues. V gave up 1 base and J gave up 6 bases; unmatched junction bases: 6. The CDR3 sequence: CASSLRQGIGEQYV. The DNA for the CDR3 is TGTGCCAGCAGCTTGAGACAGGGGATTGGCGAGCAGTACGTC.

The CDR3 protein is CASSYGGKGATEAFF. CDR3 DNA: TGTGCCAGCAGTTACGGAGGGAAAGGGGCCACTGAAGCTTTCTTT. This chain links TRBV6-6 with TRBJ1-1, with a weak D call TRBD1 (5 bases). Per the germline V gene, CDR1 is MNHNY and CDR2 is SVGAGI (reference sequence). The V gene lost 2 bases and the J gene lost 4 bases, with 14 bases spanning the gap. The CDR3 spans 15 residues.

This clone was detected only a few times. This chain links TRBV5-8 with TRBJ2-2; D unresolved. In germline, CDR1 is SGHTS, CDR2 YDEGEE. This CDR3 has 13 residues. The germline V and J ends were trimmed by 6 bases and 1 base, with 7 bases remaining between them. The CDR3 loop is CASNDWNTGELFF. CDR3 nucleotides: TGTGCCAGCAATGACTGGAACACCGGGGAGCTGTTTTTT.

The chain employs TRBV6-5 and TRBJ2-7, with 7 positions matching TRBD2. Germline CDR1 and CDR2: MNHEY and SVGAGI. The CDR3 is 14 amino acids. V lost 8 bases to trimming and J lost 1 base; unmatched junction nucleotides: 8. The chain's CDR3 is CASGPRGVSYEQYF. Here the CDR3 DNA reads TGTGCCAGCGGACCTCGGGGGGTTTCCTACGAGCAGTACTTC.

The chain recombines TRBV2 with TRBJ1-3, with 7 bases matching TRBD1. This CDR3 is 16 amino acids long. V was pared by 7 bases and J by 2 bases, with 11 bases of the junction left unmatched. Germline V gene sequence: CDR1 SNHLY, CDR2 FYNNEI. CDR3 in amino acids: CASTRRLTGAGNTIYF. CDR3 nucleotides: TGTGCCAGCACCAGACGGTTAACAGGGGCTGGAAACACCATATATTTT. Full variable domain (outside the CDR3, taken from reference TRBV2 and TRBJ1-3): EPEVTQTPSHQVTQMGQEVILRCVPISNHLYFYWYRQILGQKVEFLVSFYNNEISEKSEIFDDQFSVERPDGSNFTLKIRSTKLEDSAMYFCASTRRLTGAGNTIYFGEGSWLTVV.

Only a few counts were recorded for this clone. The chain has TRBV4-1 and TRBJ1-1; 8 bases are a match to TRBD1. J lost 1 base, V lost 6 bases, and 7 bases had no gene match. CDR3 size: 15 residues. CDR1 is MGHRA and CDR2 is YSYEKL in the germline V gene. CDR3 in DNA: TGCGCCAGCAGGACCCTGGGGACAGGGAACACTGAAGCTTTCTTT. Its translation: CASRTLGTGNTEAFF.

On this clone itself: Other DNA sequences in the sample encode the same CDR3. This chain joins TRBV28 and TRBJ1-4; 10 nucleotides line up with TRBD1. The V and J ends lost 5 bases and 8 bases, in that order; junction bases with no gene match: 8. This CDR3 is built from 15 residues. The V gene's germline CDR1 is MDHEN and CDR2 SYDVKM. Written as DNA, the CDR3 is TGTGCCAGCAGTCTTACGGGGACAGGGGTCGAAAAACTGTTTTTT. Protein sequence: CASSLTGTGVEKLFF. Full variable domain (rest looked up from reference TRBV28 and TRBJ1-4): DVKVTQSSRYLVKRTGEKVFLECVQDMDHENMFWYRQDPGLGLRLIYFSYDVKMKEKGDIPEGYSVSREKKERFSLILESASTNQTSMYLCASSLTGTGVEKLFFGSGTQLSVL.

J is TRBJ1-2 and V is TRBV4-2; D remains ambiguous. Per germline, CDR1 LGHNA and CDR2 YNFKEQ. The CDR3 consists of 16 residues. With 0 bases removed from V and 2 bases from J, the gap between germline ends came to 13 bases. The DNA of the CDR3 is TGTGCCAGCAGCCAAGAGGCAGGATATCAGAACTATGGCTACACCTTC. Amino acid sequence: CASSQEAGYQNYGYTF.

This chain connects TRBV7-9 to TRBJ2-3; 11 bases align to TRBD2. The ends lost 4 bases at V and 6 bases at J; junction bases unmatched: 6. This CDR3 has 15 residues. CDR1 and CDR2 from the germline V gene are SEHNR and FQNEAQ (reference sequence). The CDR3 DNA follows: TGTGCCAGCAGCTCCTTAGCGGGAGGGCTTGATACGCAGTATTTT. This gives the protein CASSSLAGGLDTQYF.

The chain couples TRBV19 to TRBJ1-6; 8 positions agree with TRBD1. Losses at the gene ends were 3 bases for V and 10 bases for J; bases not matched to a gene: 5. This CDR3 spans 14 amino acids. CDR1 is LNHDA, CDR2 SQIVND, per germline (reference sequence). CDR3 nucleotides: TGTGCCAGTAGTATCGGACAGGGAGGGTCACCCCTCCACTTT. Translating gives CASSIGQGGSPLHF.

This clone was picked up one time. This chain links TRBV15 with TRBJ1-2, with 9 bases that match TRBD1. V gave up 1 base and J gave up 8 bases; unmatched junction bases: 11. The CDR3 loop spans 16 amino acids. Germline CDR1 reads LNHNV; CDR2 reads YYDKDF (reference sequence). The CDR3 loop is CATSRVGPQGAEGYTF. DNA of the CDR3: TGTGCCACCAGCAGAGTGGGACCACAGGGGGCAGAAGGCTACACCTTC. Full variable domain (missing parts from reference TRBV15 and TRBJ1-2): DAMVIQNPRYQVTQFGKPVTLSCSQTLNHNVMYWYQQKSSQAPKLLFHYYDKDFNNEADTPDNFQSRRPNTSFCFLDIRSPGLGDTAMYLCATSRVGPQGAEGYTFGSGTRLTVV.

This clone was picked up one time. This sequence joins TRBV7-2 and TRBJ1-4; the match to TRBD1 covers 7 bases. CDR3 length equals 16 residues. Trimming removed 5 bases from V and 8 bases from J; junction bases left unmatched: 14. From germline, CDR1 is SGHTA and CDR2 FQGNSA. CDR3 coding DNA: TGTGCCAGCAGCAAATCTCCACAGGGGCCGGGCGAAAAACTGTTTTTT. Amino acid sequence: CASSKSPQGPGEKLFF.

V gene TRBV2 combines with J gene TRBJ1-6, with 8 bases lining up with TRBD1. The CDR3 spans 15 residues. Germline V gene data show CDR1 as SNHLY and CDR2 as FYNNEI. J gave up 8 bases and V 1 base, and 4 bases lay outside the gene matches. In DNA form, the CDR3 reads TGTGCCAGCAGTGAAGGGACAGGGACCTATTCACCCCTCCACTTT. Encoded protein: CASSEGTGTYSPLHF.

This clone appeared a single time. This CDR3 is also generated by other DNA sequences in the sample. The rearrangement joins TRBV18 to TRBJ1-5, with 8 bases identical to TRBD1. V dropped 2 bases and J dropped 2; count of bases not matched to a gene: 2. The germline V gene encodes CDR1 KGHSH and CDR2 LQKENI. This CDR3 contains 15 residues. This CDR3 is CASSPATGGNQPQHF. The CDR3 DNA reads TGTGCCAGCTCACCAGCGACAGGGGGCAATCAGCCCCAGCATTTT. The complete variable domain, with remaining parts taken from reference TRBV18 and TRBJ1-5, reads NAGVMQNPRHLVRRRGQEARLRCSPMKGHSHVYWYRQLPEEGLKFMVYLQKENIIDESGMPKERFSAEFPKEGPSILRIQQVVRGDSAAYFCASSPATGGNQPQHFGDGTRLSIL.

V and J are TRBV4-1 and TRBJ1-5; possible D gene TRBD1, 5 bases. The CDR3 consists of 14 residues. The V and J ends lost 3 bases and 3 bases respectively, with 9 bases between them. Germline V gives CDR1 MGHRA, CDR2 YSYEKL. DNA for the CDR3: TGCGCCAGCAGCCATCAGGGTACCAATCAGCCCCAGCATTTT. As protein: CASSHQGTNQPQHF.

The chain couples TRBV7-3 to TRBJ2-7; 7 nucleotides match TRBD2. With V trimmed by 5 bases and J by 3 bases, 10 bases remained unmatched. CDR3 length equals 15 residues. Germline V gene data show CDR1 as SGHTA and CDR2 as FQGTGA. The CDR3 sequence: CASSPGYRGSYEQYF. CDR3 sequence (DNA): TGTGCCAGCAGCCCGGGGTACCGCGGGAGCTACGAGCAGTACTTC. The whole variable domain, filled in from reference TRBV7-3 and TRBJ2-7, reads GAGVSQTPSNKVTEKGKYVELRCDPISGHTALYWYRQSLGQGPEFLIYFQGTGAADDSGLPNDRFFAVRPEGSVSTLKIQRTERGDSAVYLCASSPGYRGSYEQYFGPGTRLTVT.

The V gene is TRBV6-5, the J gene TRBJ2-7; 7 positions match TRBD1. The V segment lost 2 bases and the J segment 1 base; nucleotides outside the gene matches: 2. This CDR3 comprises 14 residues. Germline values: CDR1 MNHEY, CDR2 SVGAGI. In DNA form, the CDR3 reads TGTGCCAGCAGTTACCGGGACAGTTCCTACGAGCAGTACTTC. It specifies CASSYRDSSYEQYF.

J is TRBJ1-4 and V is TRBV2, with D possibly TRBD1 on 6 matching bases. Germline V gene data show CDR1 as SNHLY and CDR2 as FYNNEI. This CDR3 has 17 amino acids. The V end was cut by 6 bases, the J end by 7 bases, with 24 bases between. For the CDR3, the DNA is TGTGCCAGCAGCGTCGGTGGGGCAGGGGAATATAGTGAAAAACTGTTTTTT. It specifies CASSVGGAGEYSEKLFF.

This clone was seen only once. This sequence joins TRBV4-3 and TRBJ2-5; D not resolved. The CDR3 runs to 15 residues. Trimming cost V 0 bases and J 4 bases, with 12 bases left between them. Germline CDR1 LGHNA, CDR2 YSLEER. The CDR3 nucleotides read TGCGCCAGCAGCCAAGATCTCGGTAGAAGAGAGACCCAGTACTTC. Translating gives CASSQDLGRRETQYF.

The chain recombines TRBV5-1 with TRBJ2-3; TRBD2 matches at 10 bases. This CDR3 has 16 residues. CDR1 and CDR2 (germline): SGHRS, YFSETQ. V was pared by 2 bases and J by 2 bases, with 5 bases of the junction left unmatched. CDR3 coding DNA: TGCGCCAGCAGCTTTCTAGCGGGAGCCCCCACAGATACGCAGTATTTT. Translating it yields CASSFLAGAPTDTQYF.